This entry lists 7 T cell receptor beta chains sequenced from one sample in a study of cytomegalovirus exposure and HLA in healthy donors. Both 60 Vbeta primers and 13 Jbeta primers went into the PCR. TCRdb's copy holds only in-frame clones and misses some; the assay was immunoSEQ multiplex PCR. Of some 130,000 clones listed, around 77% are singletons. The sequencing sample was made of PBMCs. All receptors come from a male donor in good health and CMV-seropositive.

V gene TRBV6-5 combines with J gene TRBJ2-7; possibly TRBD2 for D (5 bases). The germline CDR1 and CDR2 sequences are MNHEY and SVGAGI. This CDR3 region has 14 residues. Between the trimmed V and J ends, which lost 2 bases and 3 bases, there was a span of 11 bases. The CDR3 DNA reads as TGTGCCAGCAGTTACGCTCCGGGGTACTACGAGCAGTACTTC. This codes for CASSYAPGYYEQYF.

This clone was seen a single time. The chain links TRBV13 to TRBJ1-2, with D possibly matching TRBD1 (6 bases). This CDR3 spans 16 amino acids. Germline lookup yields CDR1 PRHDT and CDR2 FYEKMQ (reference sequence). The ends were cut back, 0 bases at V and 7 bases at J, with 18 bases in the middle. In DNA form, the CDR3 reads TGTGCCAGCAGCTTAGGCCTAATTGTGGCAGGGGTTGGCTACACCTTC. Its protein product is CASSLGLIVAGVGYTF. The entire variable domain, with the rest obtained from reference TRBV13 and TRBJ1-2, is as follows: AAGVIQSPRHLIKEKRETATLKCYPIPRHDTVYWYQQGPGQDPQFLISFYEKMQSDKGSIPDRFSAQQFSDYHSELNMSSLELGDSALYFCASSLGLIVAGVGYTFGSGTRLTVV.

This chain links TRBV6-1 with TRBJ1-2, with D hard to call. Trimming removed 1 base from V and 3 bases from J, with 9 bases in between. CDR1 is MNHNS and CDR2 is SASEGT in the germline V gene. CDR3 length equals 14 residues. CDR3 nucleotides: TGTGCCAGCAGTGAAGAAATTCAGGACTATGGCTACACCTTC. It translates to CASSEEIQDYGYTF.

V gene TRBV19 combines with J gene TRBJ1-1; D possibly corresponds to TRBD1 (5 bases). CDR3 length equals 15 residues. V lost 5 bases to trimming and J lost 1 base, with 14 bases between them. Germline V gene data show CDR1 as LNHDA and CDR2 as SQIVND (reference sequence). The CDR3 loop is CASSAIRDWNTEAFF. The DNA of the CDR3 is TGTGCCAGTAGTGCCATCCGGGACTGGAACACTGAAGCTTTCTTT.

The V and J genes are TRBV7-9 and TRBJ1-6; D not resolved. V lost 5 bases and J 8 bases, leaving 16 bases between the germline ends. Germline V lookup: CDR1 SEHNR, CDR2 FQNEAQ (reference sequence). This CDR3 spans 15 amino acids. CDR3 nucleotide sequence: TGTGCCAGCAGCCCCCTGGGAGGGCAGGATTCACCCCTCCACTTT. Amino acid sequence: CASSPLGGQDSPLHF.

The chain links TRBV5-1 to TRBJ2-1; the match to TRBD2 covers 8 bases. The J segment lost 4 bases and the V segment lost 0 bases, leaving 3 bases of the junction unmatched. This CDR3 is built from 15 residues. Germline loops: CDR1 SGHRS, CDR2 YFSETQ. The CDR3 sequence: CASSLDGRAYNEQFF. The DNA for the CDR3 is TGCGCCAGCAGCTTGGACGGGAGGGCATACAATGAGCAGTTCTTC.

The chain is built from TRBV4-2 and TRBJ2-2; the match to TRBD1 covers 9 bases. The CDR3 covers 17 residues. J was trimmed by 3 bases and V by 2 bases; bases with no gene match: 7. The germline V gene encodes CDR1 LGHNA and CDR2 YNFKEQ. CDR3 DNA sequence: TGTGCCAGCAGCCAAAAACAGGGGGCAACGTACACCGGGGAGCTGTTTTTT. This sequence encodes CASSQKQGATYTGELFF.